This T cell receptor beta chain was obtained from a study of regulatory T cells in long-lasting Graves disease (dated by TCRdb to 2020 to 2022). Study-level background: Patients with newly diagnosed Graves' disease had been on antithyroid drugs for under 3 months. Patients with persistent Graves' disease were compared with patients with newly diagnosed Graves' disease using TCR sequencing and RNA sequencing of peripheral blood. The study was conducted in China and was registered as a clinical trial. A total of about 35 samples underwent TCR sequencing: some 13 from persistent and about 20 from newly diagnosed Graves' disease patients.

Library creation used multiplex PCR. TCRdb records Illumina HiSeq 4000 as the sequencer. TCR beta libraries were built with iRepertoire HTBI primers and Arm-PCR amplification of CDR3 regions. Gel purification was performed on PCR products prior to sequencing. The authors processed their data as follows. A total of fewer than 65 TRBV and 14 TRBJ segments were identified across samples and were used for gene usage analysis of CDR3 amino acid clonotypes. Filtered high-quality paired reads were merged into contigs using COPE and FqMerger. Contigs were aligned with BLAST to IMGT TRBV, TRBD and TRBJ reference genes, and CDR3 was defined per IMGT. Any clonotype with a frequency above 0.1% was counted as a highly expanded clone. Shannon entropy was used to measure repertoire diversity, and the Gini coefficient was used to measure V-J evenness. Clonotypes shared by more than one individual were considered public. TCRdb trimmed the raw reads at Q25, called clones with MiXCR and kept productive beta chains. Rows with a matching CDR3 protein are joined into one entry that keeps the most common DNA and genes. None of the V and J calls come from the authors' own analysis; TCRdb made them. The sample records a few hundred thousand distinct CDR3 sequences, less than 15% of which are singletons. In total, the top ten clones hold about 9.1% of the sample.

This clonotype came up many times. Its target antigen remains unknown. Base quality data are lacking; no much larger clone is found one base away. Spanning cysteine to phenylalanine, the CDR3 consists of 15 amino acids. Left in the record is the CDR3 DNA by itself, 45 bases read in frame from the first base. CDR1 SEHNR and CDR2 FQNEAQ are derived from the germline V gene (reference sequence). The germline ends are 14 bases apart after V is trimmed by 3 bases and J by 5 bases. What the study reported, not specific to this receptor: The study examined only peripheral blood because the primary lesion, thyroid tissue, could not be accessed. Persistent patients shared more public clonotypes among themselves (around 2,800) than newly diagnosed patients did (more than 950). Compared with newly diagnosed patients, patients with persistent Graves' disease had lower TCR Shannon entropy and fewer highly expanded clones, which suggests clonal expansion. The authors acknowledged the small sample size as a limitation that may reduce accuracy. Preferential use of TRBV28, TRBJ1-2 and TRBJ2-5 was observed in persistent disease, whereas TRBV20-1 and TRBJ2-1 were favored in newly diagnosed disease. Sequencing and analysis were restricted to the TCR beta chain.

This specimen's time point label, per the study, means: newly diagnosed GD, antithyroid drugs for less than 3 months. For both TCR sequencing and RNA sequencing, RNA was extracted from PBMCs in TRIzol. The diagnosis of Graves' disease was made according to American Thyroid Association guidelines. Patients for the study were recruited at an endocrinology department in Xi'an, China. Each patient gave 7.5 to 10 milliliters of peripheral blood, collected in an EDTA anticoagulant tube. Ficoll Paque Plus density gradient separation was used to isolate PBMCs, and no further T cell sorting was done. An Agilent 2100 Bioanalyzer and agarose gel were used to check RNA quality, and a NanoDrop 2000 was used to measure RNA concentration. This sample was also put to use in a study of T cells in Graves' hyperthyroidism and ophthalmopathy. The second study's authors report: A patient counted as having stable Graves' hyperthyroidism if no progression to ophthalmopathy occurred over 18 months of follow-up. Hyperthyroidism patients were newly diagnosed, had a disease duration of under 2 months, and were aged 18 to 65 years. Patients with uncontrolled infections, other autoimmune diseases, pregnancy or lactation were excluded. Diagnoses were based on clinical symptoms, serum thyroxine and TRAb, thyroid ultrasound and orbital computed tomography. The TCR CDR3 was subjected to a first round of RT-PCR using the HTBI primer set and the Qiagen OneStep RT-PCR kit. Most expanded thyroid clonotypes (frequency above 0.001) were also found in blood, which suggests that blood repertoires may mirror thyroid immune responses. In cross-validation, a model built on a 13 V-J signature told ophthalmopathy apart from stable hyperthyroidism with roughly 87% sensitivity and 81% to 82% specificity, and in testing the same model reached 80%/75%. In validation, progression to ophthalmopathy was predicted by the model with 70% to 71% sensitivity and 72% to 85% specificity, a median of approximately 6.5 months before onset. To identify distinguishing TCR V-J signatures, a discovery cohort of some 99 patients was used, comprising approximately 40 with Graves' ophthalmopathy and 57 with stable Graves' hyperthyroidism. An independent validation cohort of 18 to 20 hyperthyroidism patients and about 15 patients who later progressed to ophthalmopathy tested prospective prediction of ophthalmopathy. The 80 to 100 discovery patients were randomly divided into training and test sets at a 7:3 ratio. In about 6 Graves' hyperthyroidism patients, the study also compared T-cell repertoires from thyroid tissue with T-cell repertoires from blood. Once sampling was done, hyperthyroidism patients were given methimazole at a starting dose of 30 mg daily, whereas ophthalmopathy patients were given high-dose intravenous methylprednisolone. Libraries were constructed in a second round of multiplex PCR, after which size selection and purification were performed. Libraries were sequenced paired-end with 100 bp reads on an Illumina HiSeq2000. SOAPnuke was used to process the raw data, with reads discarded if the reads contained adapters or uncalled bases, had a mean Phred below 15, or lacked an exact constant-primer or identifier match. COPE v1.2.5 was used to merge high-quality paired reads, and clonotypes were defined as unique nucleotide sequences. MiTCR v1.1 was used to align clonotypes to the IMGT TRBV, TRBD and TRBJ reference segments. The analysis included only V-J combinations with a frequency above 0.0001, which together covered approximately 99% of the repertoires. A TCS score was defined as the ratio of F50 (clonal expansion) to E x V (chaos), with BLOSUM62-based TCRdist applied between CDR3 peptides within each V-J. Welch's t-statistics and random forest reduced fewer than 550 V-J features to roughly 13, which were used in a naive Bayes classifier (R e1071). No statistical method was used to set the sample size in advance, and investigators knew the group allocation. According to the paper, TCR Vbeta CDR3 sequencing was carried out on 135 peripheral blood samples, which came from fewer than 50 ophthalmopathy, around 74 hyperthyroidism and roughly 17 progressor patients.

The receptor chain draws on TRBV7-9 and TRBJ1-5; a weak D assignment points to TRBD1 (6 bases agree). The receptor's source is a man aged 30-40 years with Graves disease. Donor details come from another sample of the same person, matched by shared clones. Material: peripheral blood mononuclear cells (PBMCs), obtained at new diagnosis, from a patient treated with antithyroid drugs. The DNA sequence reads TGTGCCAGCAGCTTGGGCGGGGGCGCAGATCAGCCCCAGCATTTT. The encoded protein is CASSLGGGADQPQHF. Reference TRBV7-9 and TRBJ1-5 proteins supply the regions before and after the CDR3; the full variable domain is: DTGVSQNPRHKITKRGQNVTFRCDPISEHNRLYWYRQTLGQGPEFLTYFQNEAQLEKSRLLSDRFSAERPKGSFSTLEIQRTEQGDSAMYLCASSLGGGADQPQHFGDGTRLSIL.